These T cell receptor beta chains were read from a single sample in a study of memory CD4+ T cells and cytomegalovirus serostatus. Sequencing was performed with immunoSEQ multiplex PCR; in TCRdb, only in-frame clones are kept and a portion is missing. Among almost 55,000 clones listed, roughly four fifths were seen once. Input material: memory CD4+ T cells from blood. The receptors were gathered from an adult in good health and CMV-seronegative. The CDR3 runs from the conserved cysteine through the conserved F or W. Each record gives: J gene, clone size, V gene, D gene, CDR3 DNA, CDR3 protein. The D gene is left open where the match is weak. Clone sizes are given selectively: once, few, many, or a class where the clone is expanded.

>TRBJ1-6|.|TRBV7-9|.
TGTGCCAGCAGTTCCCTCAGATCGGGCTCCAATTCACCCCTCCACTTT
CASSSLRSGSNSPLHF
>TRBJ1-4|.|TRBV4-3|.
TGCGCCAGCAGCCAAGATAATATGGGGTTAATGACAACTAATGAAAAACTGTTTTTT
CASSQDNMGLMTTNEKLFF
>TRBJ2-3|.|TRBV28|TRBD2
TGTGCCAGCCATAAGACTAGCGGGAGATTATCGCAGTATTTT
CASHKTSGRLSQYF
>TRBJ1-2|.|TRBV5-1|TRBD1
TGCGCCAGCAGCAAACAGGGACCCGGGACAGATGGCTACACCTTC
CASSKQGPGTDGYTF
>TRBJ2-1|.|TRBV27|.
TGTGCCAGCAGTCCTCCGGGAGTTGTTAGGAATGAGCAGTTCTTC
CASSPPGVVRNEQFF
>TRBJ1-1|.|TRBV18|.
TGTGCCAGCTCACCGAATAGGGGACTTCCCACTGAAGCTTTCTTT
CASSPNRGLPTEAFF
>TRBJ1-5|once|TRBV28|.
TGTGCCAGCACCTGGGTAGGGGTTAGCAATCAGCCCCAGCATTTT
CASTWVGVSNQPQHF
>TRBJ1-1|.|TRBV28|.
TGTGCCAGCAGTTTACCCCCGAACACTGAAGCTTTCTTT
CASSLPPNTEAFF
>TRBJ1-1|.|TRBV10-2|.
TGCGCCAGCGGAGTGCGGGGGCCTGAAGCTTTCTTT
CASGVRGPEAFF
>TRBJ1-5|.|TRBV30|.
TGTGCCTGGAGTGAAAGCAATCAGCCCCAGCATTTT
CAWSESNQPQHF
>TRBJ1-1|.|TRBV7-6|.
TGTGCCAGCAGCCCACGGGGGGGCGTGAACACTGAAGCTTTCTTT
CASSPRGGVNTEAFF
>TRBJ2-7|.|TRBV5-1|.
TGCGCCAGCAGCTTGGGCCAGCAGGGGGGCGACGAGCAGTACTTC
CASSLGQQGGDEQYF
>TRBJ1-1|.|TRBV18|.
TGTGCCAGCTCACCGGGACAAGGCTCTGCGAACACTGAAGCTTTCTTT
CASSPGQGSANTEAFF
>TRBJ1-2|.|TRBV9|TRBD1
TGTGCCAGCAGCGCCGGTCCGGGACAGGGCTCCGTTTCTGGCTACACCTTC
CASSAGPGQGSVSGYTF
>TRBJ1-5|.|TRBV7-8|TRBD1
TGTGCCAGCAGCGCTCAGGGACAGGGCGCGCAGCCCCAGCATTTT
CASSAQGQGAQPQHF
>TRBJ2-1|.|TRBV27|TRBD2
TGTGCCAGCAGTCATCGGGAGGGCCTCTCAGTATACATCGATGAGCAGTTCTTC
CASSHREGLSVYIDEQFF
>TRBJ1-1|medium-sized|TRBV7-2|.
TGTGCCAGCAGCTTAGGGGCGCAGGGAAGGACTGAAGCTTTCTTT
CASSLGAQGRTEAFF
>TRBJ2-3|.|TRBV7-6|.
TGTGCCAGCAGCTTAAGTCCAGGAGCAGCAGATACGCAGTATTTT
CASSLSPGAADTQYF
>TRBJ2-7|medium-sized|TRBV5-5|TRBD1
TGTGCCAGCAGCCCCATACAGGGGGCGAACGAGCAGTACTTC
CASSPIQGANEQYF
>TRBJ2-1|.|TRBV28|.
TGTGCCAGCAGTGCACGAAACCGGAGGGCCAATGAGCAGTTCTTC
CASSARNRRANEQFF
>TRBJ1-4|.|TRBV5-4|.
TGTGCCAGCAGCTTGGATCGGGGGATTGAAAAACTGTTTTTT
CASSLDRGIEKLFF
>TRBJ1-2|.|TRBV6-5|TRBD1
TGTGCCAGCAGCGAAGACAGGGTATATGGCTACACCTTC
CASSEDRVYGYTF
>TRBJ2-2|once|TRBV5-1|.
TGCGCCAGCAGCGTAGGACAGCCCTCCACCGGGGAGCTGTTTTTT
CASSVGQPSTGELFF
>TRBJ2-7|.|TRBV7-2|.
TGTGCCAGCAGCACACCGGGACTCCCTTACGAGCAGTACTTC
CASSTPGLPYEQYF
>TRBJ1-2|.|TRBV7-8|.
TGTGCCAGCAGCTTGGGCAGGGACTATGGCTACACCTTC
CASSLGRDYGYTF
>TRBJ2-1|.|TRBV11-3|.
TGTGCCAGCAGCTCCCGGGGCACAGGCCATGAGCAGTTCTTC
CASSSRGTGHEQFF
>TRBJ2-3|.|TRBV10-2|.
TGCGCCAGCAGTGAGTCGAGTATCAGGTTGAGTTTT
CASSESSIRLSF
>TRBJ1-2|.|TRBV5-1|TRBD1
TGCGCCAGCAGCCGCGACAGGGAAAATGGCTACACCTTC
CASSRDRENGYTF
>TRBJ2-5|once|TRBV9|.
TGTGCCAGCAGCGTAGCTGGCAGGGAAGAGACCCAGTACTTC
CASSVAGREETQYF
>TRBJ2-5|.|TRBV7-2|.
TGTGCCAGCAGCTCCTCCCCGGGATCCCAAGAGACCCAGTACTTC
CASSSSPGSQETQYF
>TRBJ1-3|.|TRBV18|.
TGTGCCAGCTCACCTACGGGGACCCACGGAAACACCATATATTTT
CASSPTGTHGNTIYF
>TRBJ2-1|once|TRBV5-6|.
TGTGCCAGCAGCTTTCCTAGCTGGTCCCATGAGCAGTTCTTC
CASSFPSWSHEQFF
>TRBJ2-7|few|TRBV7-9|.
TGTGCCAGCAGCCGGATGGGGAGCTCCTACGAGCAGTACTTC
CASSRMGSSYEQYF
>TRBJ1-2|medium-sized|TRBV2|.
TGTGCCAGCAGAGGGGCCACAACTAACTATGGCTACACCTTC
CASRGATTNYGYTF
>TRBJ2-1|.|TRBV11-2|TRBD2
TGTGCCAGCAGCCCGATAGCGGGAGATCAGTTCTTC
CASSPIAGDQFF
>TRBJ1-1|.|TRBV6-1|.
TGTGCCAGCATAAAGGTGAACACTGAAGCTTTCTTT
CASIKVNTEAFF
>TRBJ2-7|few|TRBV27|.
TGTGCCAGCAGTGGAAAGAGAGGTACCTACGAGCAGTACTTC
CASSGKRGTYEQYF
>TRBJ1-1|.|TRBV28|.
TGTGCCAGCAGTTTATTAGCACTGGATGAAGCTTTCTTT
CASSLLALDEAFF
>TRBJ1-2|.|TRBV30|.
TGTGCCTGGATCCCGGGTCTCTCCCGCTATGGCTACACCTTC
CAWIPGLSRYGYTF
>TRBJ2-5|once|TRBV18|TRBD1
TGTGCCAGCTCACGCGACAGGGGACTGGGGGAGACCCAGTACTTC
CASSRDRGLGETQYF
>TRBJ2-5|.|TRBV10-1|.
TGCGCCAACCCCCGACAGTCCCAAGAGACCCAGTACTTC
CANPRQSQETQYF
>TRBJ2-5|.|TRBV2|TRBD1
TGTGCCAGCAGCGGGACAGGGGGCGAGACCCAGTACTTC
CASSGTGGETQYF
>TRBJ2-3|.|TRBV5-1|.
TGCGCCAGCAGCTTGGTGGGAGTCACAGATACGCAGTATTTT
CASSLVGVTDTQYF
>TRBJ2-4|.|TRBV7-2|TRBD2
TGTGCCAGCAGCTTAGCGCTAACTAGCGGGGGTCCGGCCAAAAACATTCAGTACTTC
CASSLALTSGGPAKNIQYF
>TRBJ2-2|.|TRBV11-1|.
TGTGCCAGCAGCCACACAGGGAACACCGGGGAGCTGTTTTTT
CASSHTGNTGELFF
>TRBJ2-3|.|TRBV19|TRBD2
TGTGCCAGTAACTCACCCTCGACTAGCGGGAGATACTATACGCAGTATTTT
CASNSPSTSGRYYTQYF
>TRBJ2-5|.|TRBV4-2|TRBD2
TGTGCCAGCAGCCAAGATCGGGGGGGTAGAGACCAAGAGACCCAGTACTTC
CASSQDRGGRDQETQYF
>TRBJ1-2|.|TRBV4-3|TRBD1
TGCGCCAGCAGCCAAGTAGGGACAGCAACTAACTATGGCTACACCTTC
CASSQVGTATNYGYTF
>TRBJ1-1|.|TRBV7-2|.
TGTGCCAGCAGCACCGACAGAGCGAACACTGAAGCTTTCTTT
CASSTDRANTEAFF
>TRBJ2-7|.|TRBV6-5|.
TGTGCCAGCAGTTACTCCGGACACGGACCCTACGAGCAGTACTTC
CASSYSGHGPYEQYF
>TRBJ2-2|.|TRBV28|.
TGTGCCAGCAGTTTGTTTAGGCGGGGTTCGAACACCGGGGAGCTGTTTTTT
CASSLFRRGSNTGELFF
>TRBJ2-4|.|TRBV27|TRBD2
TGTGCCAGCAGTCCTTTTAGACTAGCGGGGGGCCTTAAAAACATTCAGTACTTC
CASSPFRLAGGLKNIQYF
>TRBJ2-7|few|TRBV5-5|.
TGTGCCAGCAGCTTGGTGGCCGGCTCCTACGAGCAGTACTTC
CASSLVAGSYEQYF
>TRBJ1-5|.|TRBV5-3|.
TGTGCCAGAGGACTACTGACGGCCCTTCTGTCGGCCCAGCATTTT
CARGLLTALLSAQHF
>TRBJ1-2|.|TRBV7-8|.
TGTGCCAGCAGCTCGCGATACAGGGAGAATGGCTACACCTTC
CASSSRYRENGYTF